The 28 T cell receptor beta chains below were found in one sample sequenced in a study of OX40 agonist ivuxolimab in advanced cancers. Profiling relied on immunoSEQ multiplex PCR, and the TCRdb table lists in-frame clones only, not all of them. The profile shows some 19,000 clones, over 75% of them singletons. The specimen was CD4+ or CD8+ T cells sorted from blood, collected in a trial of the OX40 agonist ivuxolimab. The receptors derive from an adult with an advanced solid tumor such as melanoma, head and neck, liver or kidney cancer.

The V gene is TRBV28, the J gene TRBJ2-7, with D unresolved. Germline CDR1 MDHEN, CDR2 SYDVKM. Trimming shortened V by 3 bases and J by 2 bases, and 11 bases separated the two germline ends. This CDR3 comprises 14 residues. The CDR3 reads CASSLLGTTYEQYF. For the CDR3, the DNA is TGTGCCAGCAGTTTGTTGGGTACGACCTACGAGCAGTACTTC.

CDR3 DNA sequence: TGTGCCAGTAGTTCTTTAGAGGGACAGAGAACCTATGGCTACACCTTC. It translates to CASSSLEGQRTYGYTF. The chain combines TRBV19 with TRBJ1-2; 7 nucleotides agree with TRBD1. Germline lookup yields CDR1 LNHDA and CDR2 SQIVND (reference sequence). This CDR3 is built from 16 residues. The trim removed 5 bases at V and 4 bases at J, leaving 13 bases unmatched.

With regard to this clone: An end of the junction differs from the germline gene, which may be a read error. This rearrangement joins TRBV11-2 to TRBJ2-1; 9 bases are a match to TRBD1. Germline V gene sequence: CDR1 SGHAT, CDR2 FQNNGV. This CDR3 spans 14 amino acids. The CDR3 DNA reads TGTACCAGCAGCCCGGGACAGGGTTGGAATGAGCAGTTCTTC. Protein sequence: CTSSPGQGWNEQFF. Filled out from reference TRBV11-2 and TRBJ2-1, the complete variable domain reads EAGVAQSPRYKIIEKRQSVAFWCNPISGHATLYWYQQILGQGPKLLIQFQNNGVVDDSQLPKDRFSAERLKGVDSTLKIQPAKLEDSAVYLCTSSPGQGWNEQFFGPGTRLTVL.

In its sample, this clone is medium-sized (0.01 to 0.1%). CDR3 DNA sequence: TGTGCCAGCAGCCCGGAAGAAGCTTTCTTT. Translation: CASSPEEAFF. This chain joins TRBV5-6 and TRBJ1-1; D unclear. Per germline, CDR1 SGHDT and CDR2 YYEEEE. The CDR3 covers 10 residues. V was clipped by 4 bases and J by 8 bases, with 6 bases between them. The entire variable domain, with the rest obtained from reference TRBV5-6 and TRBJ1-1, is as follows: DAGVTQSPTHLIKTRGQQVTLRCSPKSGHDTVSWYQQALGQGPQFIFQYYEEEERQRGNFPDRFSGHQFPNYSSELNVNALLLGDSALYLCASSPEEAFFGQGTRLTVV.

The gene calls are TRBV6-1 and TRBJ1-2; D call uncertain. The CDR3 is 15 residues long. Trimming removed 6 bases at V and 4 bases at J, with 18 bases between. Germline CDR1 MNHNS, CDR2 SASEGT. In DNA form, the CDR3 reads TGTGCCAGCAGCTCCAACCTCAACCATGGCTATGGCTACACCTTC. Its translation is CASSSNLNHGYGYTF.

V is TRBV11-2 and J is TRBJ2-7; 10 positions agree with TRBD2. Germline V lookup: CDR1 SGHAT, CDR2 FQNNGV. The CDR3 covers 17 residues. Unmatched junction bases numbered 9, after V lost 0 bases and J lost 4 bases. The CDR3 here is CASSLDGLAGVLYEQYF. The CDR3 bases are TGTGCCAGCAGCTTAGATGGTCTAGCGGGAGTTTTGTACGAGCAGTACTTC. Based on the CDR3 plus reference TRBV11-2 and TRBJ2-7, the full variable domain is EAGVAQSPRYKIIEKRQSVAFWCNPISGHATLYWYQQILGQGPKLLIQFQNNGVVDDSQLPKDRFSAERLKGVDSTLKIQPAKLEDSAVYLCASSLDGLAGVLYEQYFGPGTRLTVT.

This chain links TRBV9 with TRBJ2-7; D could derive from TRBD1 or TRBD2 (6 bases each). Germline CDR1 is SGDLS and CDR2 is YYNGEE. The CDR3 is made up of 15 amino acids. V lost 0 bases and J lost 7, with 17 bases in between. CDR3 nucleotide sequence: TGTGCCAGCAGCGTAGCGGACAGTCGGGGGTGGGAGCAGTACTTC. Amino acid sequence: CASSVADSRGWEQYF. The entire variable domain, with the rest obtained from reference TRBV9 and TRBJ2-7, is as follows: DSGVTQTPKHLITATGQRVTLRCSPRSGDLSVYWYQQSLDQGLQFLIQYYNGEERAKGNILERFSAQQFPDLHSELNLSSLELGDSALYFCASSVADSRGWEQYFGPGTRLTVT.

The chain combines TRBV11-2 with TRBJ2-3, with D perhaps TRBD1 or TRBD2 (7 bases each). CDR1 and CDR2 (germline): SGHAT, FQNNGV. V dropped 0 bases and J dropped 4 bases, with 17 bases sitting between them. The CDR3 is made up of 17 amino acids. The CDR3 region is CASSLERGRGRADTQYF. The CDR3 DNA reads as TGTGCCAGCAGCTTAGAACGTGGCAGGGGGAGGGCAGATACGCAGTATTTT.

The chain carries TRBV6-5 and TRBJ2-1, with 8 bases identical to TRBD2. CDR3 length: 15 residues. Per germline, CDR1 MNHEY and CDR2 SVGAGI. Unmatched junction bases numbered 8, after V lost 10 bases and J lost 0 bases. The CDR3 DNA follows: TGTGCCATGAGTGTTGGGACTAGCTCCTACAATGAGCAGTTCTTC. Translation gives CAMSVGTSSYNEQFF.

V is TRBV7-2 and J is TRBJ2-5; TRBD2 agrees at 7 bases. This CDR3 comprises 16 residues. The V gene end was trimmed by 1 base and the J gene end by 6 bases; junction bases not matched to a gene: 11. The germline gives CDR1 SGHTA, CDR2 FQGNSA. CDR3 amino acids: CASSLVPRGFEKTQYF. CDR3 in DNA: TGTGCCAGCAGCTTAGTTCCGCGGGGGTTCGAAAAGACCCAGTACTTC.

V usage is TRBV2 and J usage is TRBJ2-7; the D gene is possibly TRBD2 (8 bases). Trimming cost V 10 bases and J 2 bases, with 15 bases left between them. From germline, CDR1 is SNHLY and CDR2 FYNNEI. This CDR3 is 13 amino acids long. The CDR3, as DNA: TGTGCCACCAGGGGGGGACTAGCCTACGAGCAGTACTTC. It is translated as CATRGGLAYEQYF.

The rearrangement joins TRBV4-1 to TRBJ2-7; 7 bases align to TRBD1. V lost 1 base and J lost 2; bases outside the gene matches: 5. Germline CDR1 and CDR2: MGHRA and YSYEKL. The CDR3 has 15 amino acids. CDR3 amino acids: CASSQVRQGAYEQYF. The CDR3 nucleotides read TGCGCCAGCAGCCAAGTACGACAGGGAGCCTACGAGCAGTACTTC.

This clone was seen more than once but under ten times. This sequence joins TRBV28 and TRBJ2-7, with D hard to call. Trimming removed 3 bases from V and 3 bases from J, with 9 bases in between. CDR3 length equals 13 residues. From germline, CDR1 is MDHEN and CDR2 SYDVKM. The chain's CDR3 is CASSLPLRYEQYF. CDR3 DNA: TGTGCCAGCAGTTTGCCCCTTCGCTACGAGCAGTACTTC.

The V gene is TRBV5-6, the J gene TRBJ1-5, with a tentative D call TRBD1 (5 bases). Trimming shortened V by 4 bases and J by 2 bases, and 19 bases separated the two germline ends. This CDR3 contains 17 residues. Germline CDR1 is SGHDT and CDR2 is YYEEEE. The CDR3 bases are TGTGCCAGCAGCGCGGGACGGTACGATTATGGCAATCAGCCCCAGCATTTT. It specifies CASSAGRYDYGNQPQHF.

The chain has TRBV28 and TRBJ2-7, with unresolved D. The CDR3 covers 15 residues. CDR1 is MDHEN and CDR2 is SYDVKM in the germline V gene. The V end lost 3 bases, the J end lost 5 bases, and 17 bases lay between the germline ends. This CDR3 reads CASSFSLRMDDEQYF. In nucleotides, the CDR3 is TGTGCCAGCAGTTTTTCCCTAAGGATGGACGACGAGCAGTACTTC.

With respect to this clone: At one of its ends the junction is not consistent with the germline gene, which may arise from a read error. The chain recombines TRBV2 with TRBJ1-1; 7 positions agree with TRBD1. Germline-derived CDR1 and CDR2 are SNHLY and FYNNEI. The CDR3 spans 13 residues. This chain's CDR3 is CAGRQGWNTEAFF. The CDR3 DNA reads TGTGCCGGCAGACAGGGTTGGAACACTGAAGCTTTCTTT.

The V call is TRBV9, the J call TRBJ1-2, with unresolved D. The CDR3 runs 11 residues. Germline V lookup: CDR1 SGDLS, CDR2 YYNGEE. Trimming removed 0 bases at V and 3 bases at J, with 0 bases between. The CDR3 protein is CASSVDYGYTF. The CDR3 DNA reads TGTGCCAGCAGCGTAGACTATGGCTACACCTTC.

This sequence joins TRBV2 and TRBJ2-3; D perhaps matches TRBD1 (7 bases). V was clipped by 1 base and J by 4 bases, with 12 bases between them. This CDR3 spans 15 amino acids. Germline CDR1 is SNHLY and CDR2 is FYNNEI. CDR3 nucleotide sequence: TGTGCCAGCAGTGAAGGGCCAGGGGGGCCAGATACGCAGTATTTT. It is translated as CASSEGPGGPDTQYF.

This chain connects TRBV18 to TRBJ2-1; TRBD1 matches at 11 bases. The CDR3 is made up of 14 amino acids. Germline CDR1 and CDR2: KGHSH and LQKENI. V gave up 9 bases and J gave up 2 bases; unmatched junction bases: 3. CDR3 bases: TGTGCCAGAGGACAGGGGGCACCCTACAATGAGCAGTTCTTC. It is translated as CARGQGAPYNEQFF.

This rearrangement joins TRBV9 to TRBJ2-7, with D uncertain. Germline-derived CDR1 and CDR2 are SGDLS and YYNGEE. The CDR3 covers 15 residues. The V gene lost 0 bases and the J gene lost 4 bases, with 14 bases spanning the gap. The CDR3, as DNA: TGTGCCAGCAGCGTAGAGGGCCGCCTAGGGTACGAGCAGTACTTC. Its protein product is CASSVEGRLGYEQYF. The full variable domain, its missing parts supplied by reference TRBV9 and TRBJ2-7, is DSGVTQTPKHLITATGQRVTLRCSPRSGDLSVYWYQQSLDQGLQFLIQYYNGEERAKGNILERFSAQQFPDLHSELNLSSLELGDSALYFCASSVEGRLGYEQYFGPGTRLTVT.

This chain connects TRBV7-8 to TRBJ2-1; D uncertain. Per germline, CDR1 SGHVS and CDR2 FQNEAQ. This CDR3 spans 12 amino acids. Deletions cut 0 bases from V and 6 bases from J, with 3 bases between. Here the CDR3 DNA reads TGTGCCAGCAGCTTAGCTGTCAATGAGCAGTTCTTC. Translated: CASSLAVNEQFF.

This chain connects TRBV5-1 to TRBJ2-5, with unresolved D. The CDR3 spans 15 residues. Trimming took 2 bases from V and 0 from J, leaving 11 bases between them. In germline, CDR1 is SGHRS, CDR2 YFSETQ. Here the CDR3 reads CASSFYMTNQETQYF. The DNA for the CDR3 is TGCGCCAGCAGCTTCTATATGACAAACCAAGAGACCCAGTACTTC.

The V gene is TRBV11-3, the J gene TRBJ2-2; D not resolved. Trimming removed 3 bases from V and 2 bases from J, with 7 bases in between. This CDR3 contains 14 residues. Germline CDR1 and CDR2: SGHNT and YENEEA. The CDR3 loop reads CASSFPDNTGELFF. The CDR3 DNA reads TGTGCCAGCAGCTTTCCGGATAACACCGGGGAGCTGTTTTTT.

The gene calls are TRBV6-5 and TRBJ2-1, with D maybe TRBD2 (5 bases). Trimming took off 0 bases at V and 4 bases at J, with 7 bases between the two ends. The CDR3 has 14 amino acids. CDR1 is MNHEY and CDR2 is SVGAGI in the germline V gene. CDR3 bases: TGTGCCAGCAGTTACTCGACGGGGTACAATGAGCAGTTCTTC. This gives the protein CASSYSTGYNEQFF.

This clone was seen only a few times. V gene TRBV7-9 combines with J gene TRBJ2-7; perhaps TRBD2 as D (6 bases). CDR1 is SEHNR, CDR2 FQNEAQ, per germline (reference sequence). The CDR3 sequence is 13 residues long. V lost 6 bases, J lost 1 base, and 10 bases lay in between. CDR3 loop: CASRDGSSYEQYF. As DNA, the CDR3 is TGTGCCAGCAGGGACGGGAGTTCCTACGAGCAGTACTTC.

Note on this clone: A read error may account for a junction end that differs from germline. The chain carries TRBV28 and TRBJ1-2; 8 positions agree with TRBD1. The CDR3 runs to 11 residues. Germline V gene lookup returns CDR1 MDHEN and CDR2 SYDVKM. CDR3 loop: CAGRGPEGYTF. The CDR3 coding sequence is TGTGCCGGCAGGGGGCCAGAGGGCTACACCTTC.

The chain recombines TRBV25-1 with TRBJ2-5; D is unresolved. The germline V gene has CDR1 MGHDK and CDR2 SYGVNS. This CDR3 comprises 16 residues. V lost 5 bases and J lost 4, with 20 bases in between. The CDR3 reads CASSPGLGQFGETQYF. CDR3 coding DNA: TGTGCCAGCAGTCCCGGGCTAGGGCAGTTCGGAGAGACCCAGTACTTC.

This sequence joins TRBV5-1 and TRBJ2-3, with D perhaps matching TRBD1 (6 bases). Looked up from germline, CDR1 is SGHRS and CDR2 is YFSETQ. V lost 10 bases, J lost 0 bases, and 9 bases lay in between. The length of the CDR3 is 12 residues. The CDR3 coding sequence is TGCGCCGCCAGGGGTAGCACAGATACGCAGTATTTT. Amino acids: CAARGSTDTQYF. Variable domain in full (rest from reference TRBV5-1 and TRBJ2-3): KAGVTQTPRYLIKTRGQQVTLSCSPISGHRSVSWYQQTPGQGLQFLFEYFSETQRNKGNFPGRFSGRQFSNSRSEMNVSTLELGDSALYLCAARGSTDTQYFGPGTRLTVL.